Shown below are 21 T cell receptor beta chains from a single sample sequenced in a study of control samples from healthy donors and cancer patients. The assay was immunoSEQ multiplex PCR, and TCRdb's table has in-frame clones only and misses some. The sample yields about 82,000 clones, about 94% seen once. Sequencing used blood. Source of these receptors: a woman aged 18-35 years in good health.

J is TRBJ2-1 and V is TRBV7-9; 11 bases line up with TRBD2. J gave up 7 bases and V 4 bases, and 0 bases lay outside the gene matches. This CDR3 has 13 amino acids. CDR1 and CDR2 from the germline V gene are SEHNR and FQNEAQ (reference sequence). Here the CDR3 reads CASSSSGRNEQFF. The CDR3 nucleotides are TGTGCCAGCAGCTCTAGCGGGAGGAATGAGCAGTTCTTC.

The genes are TRBV29-1 and TRBJ2-1; 9 nucleotides line up with TRBD1. Germline V gene sequence: CDR1 SQVTM, CDR2 ANQGSEA. The junction had 10 bases not matched to a gene; V was cut back by 3 bases and J by 4 bases. The CDR3 spans 16 residues. CDR3 sequence (DNA): TGCAGCGTTGATGGGGCACAGGGGGCGAAATACAATGAGCAGTTCTTC. Translating it yields CSVDGAQGAKYNEQFF.

The chain is built from TRBV6-5 and TRBJ2-3; 7 nucleotides agree with TRBD1. V shed 2 bases and J 2 bases; nucleotides not matched to a gene: 4. The length of the CDR3 is 15 residues. Germline V gives CDR1 MNHEY, CDR2 SVGAGI. The CDR3 reads CASSYQGDLTDTQYF. As DNA, the CDR3 is TGTGCCAGCAGTTACCAGGGGGACCTCACAGATACGCAGTATTTT.

This clone was observed a single time. CDR3 sequence (DNA): TGCGCCAGCAGCCAGTCGCTACCAGCGGGAGGTTCCGGGGAGCTGTTTTTT. It yields the protein CASSQSLPAGGSGELFF. The chain combines TRBV4-3 with TRBJ2-2, with 9 bases matching TRBD2. The CDR3 runs 17 residues. Germline CDR1 and CDR2: LGHNA and YSLEER. Unmatched junction bases numbered 11, after V lost 3 bases and J lost 6 bases.

The chain links TRBV4-3 to TRBJ1-4; 9 nucleotides agree with TRBD1. Germline V gene data show CDR1 as LGHNA and CDR2 as YSLEER. The CDR3 totals 15 residues. V was pared by 2 bases and J by 7 bases, with 5 bases of the junction left unmatched. The CDR3: CASSQTGGSGEKLFF. The CDR3 DNA follows: TGCGCCAGCAGCCAAACAGGGGGCTCCGGTGAAAAACTGTTTTTT.

This clone was recorded a few times. The rearrangement uses TRBV5-6 and TRBJ1-6; TRBD1 agrees at 9 bases. CDR1 SGHDT and CDR2 YYEEEE come from the germline V gene. After removal of 5 bases from V and 7 bases from J, the junction contained 7 bases not matched to a gene. The CDR3 length is 15 residues. CDR3 coding DNA: TGTGCCAGCAGAAACAACGGACAGGGGAATTCACCCCTCCACTTT. Its translation is CASRNNGQGNSPLHF.

The chain employs TRBV5-1 and TRBJ1-1; a possible D gene is TRBD1 (5 bases). Germline V lookup: CDR1 SGHRS, CDR2 YFSETQ. The V end lost 4 bases, the J end lost 1 base, and 23 bases lay between the germline ends. The CDR3 runs to 18 residues. The CDR3 DNA is TGCGCCAGCAGCACAACCCGGGACTCCGGGCTGCAGAACACTGAAGCTTTCTTT. It translates to CASSTTRDSGLQNTEAFF.

The chain combines TRBV7-7 with TRBJ1-1; D not certain. The CDR3 extends over 13 amino acids. CDR1 is SSHAT and CDR2 is FNYEAQ in the germline V gene (reference sequence). V lost 1 base and J lost 2, with 5 bases in between. Here the CDR3 reads CASSLGINTEAFF. CDR3 nucleotide sequence: TGTGCCAGCAGCTTAGGGATAAACACTGAAGCTTTCTTT. Using reference TRBV7-7 and TRBJ1-1 for the parts outside the CDR3, the full variable domain is GAGVSQSPRYKVTKRGQDVTLRCDPISSHATLYWYQQALGQGPEFLTYFNYEAQPDKSGLPSDRFSAERPEGSISTLTIQRTEQRDSAMYRCASSLGINTEAFFGQGTRLTVV.

The chain carries TRBV5-5 and TRBJ1-4; 9 bases agree with TRBD1. Germline CDR1 SGHKS, CDR2 YYEKEE (reference sequence). This CDR3 contains 15 residues. The J segment lost 8 bases and the V segment lost 0 bases, leaving 5 bases of the junction unmatched. The DNA of the CDR3 is TGTGCCAGCAGCTTGGCCCCGACAGGGGGAGAAAAACTGTTTTTT. Its protein is CASSLAPTGGEKLFF. Full variable domain (outside the CDR3, taken from reference TRBV5-5 and TRBJ1-4): DAGVTQSPTHLIKTRGQQVTLRCSPISGHKSVSWYQQVLGQGPQFIFQYYEKEERGRGNFPDRFSARQFPNYSSELNVNALLLGDSALYLCASSLAPTGGEKLFFGSGTQLSVL.

The V and J genes are TRBV28 and TRBJ2-7; 9 bases map to TRBD1. Germline V gene data show CDR1 as MDHEN and CDR2 as SYDVKM. J lost 5 bases, V lost 6 bases, and 11 bases had no gene match. CDR3 length: 15 amino acids. CDR3 amino acids: CASSQRQGVINEQYF. CDR3 nucleotides: TGTGCCAGCAGCCAACGACAGGGGGTCATTAACGAGCAGTACTTC. Full variable domain (missing parts from reference TRBV28 and TRBJ2-7): DVKVTQSSRYLVKRTGEKVFLECVQDMDHENMFWYRQDPGLGLRLIYFSYDVKMKEKGDIPEGYSVSREKKERFSLILESASTNQTSMYLCASSQRQGVINEQYFGPGTRLTVT.

V usage is TRBV7-9 and J usage is TRBJ2-7; 10 nucleotides match TRBD2. The germline V gene encodes CDR1 SEHNR and CDR2 FQNEAQ (reference sequence). V lost 3 bases to trimming and J lost 0 bases; unmatched junction nucleotides: 11. The CDR3 has 18 residues. In DNA, the CDR3 is TGTGCCAGCAGCTTGCCGGGGTCGGGACTAGCGAGCTCCTACGAGCAGTACTTC. Protein sequence: CASSLPGSGLASSYEQYF.

This chain links TRBV7-3 with TRBJ2-5, with TRBD2 matching 14 bases. J was trimmed by 7 bases and V by 3 bases; bases with no gene match: 10. The CDR3 sequence is 17 residues long. CDR1 is SGHTA and CDR2 is FQGTGA in the germline V gene. CDR3 amino acids: CASSLTSGGAGPGTQYF. Written as DNA, the CDR3 is TGTGCCAGCAGCTTGACTAGCGGGGGGGCCGGGCCAGGGACCCAGTACTTC.

The chain links TRBV11-2 to TRBJ1-6; 7 bases fit TRBD1. The CDR3 loop spans 16 amino acids. V lost 2 bases to trimming and J lost 0 bases; unmatched junction nucleotides: 1. The germline V gene has CDR1 SGHAT and CDR2 FQNNGV. The CDR3 is CASSLRTGSYNSPLHF. The CDR3, as DNA: TGTGCCAGCAGCTTACGGACAGGCTCCTATAATTCACCCCTCCACTTT.

The CDR3 is CASRVDRGPGNTIYF. The DNA for the CDR3 is TGTGCCAGCAGGGTAGACAGGGGGCCTGGAAACACCATATATTTT. This chain connects TRBV28 to TRBJ1-3; 10 bases map to TRBD1. Germline V lookup: CDR1 MDHEN, CDR2 SYDVKM. There are 15 residues in the CDR3. The junction had 4 bases not matched to a gene; V was cut back by 6 bases and J by 2 bases.

The CDR3 loop reads CASSLSLPGQKGYEQYF. The CDR3 DNA sequence: TGTGCCAGCAGTCTTTCTTTGCCGGGACAGAAAGGATACGAGCAGTACTTC. The rearrangement joins TRBV27 to TRBJ2-7; TRBD1 agrees at 7 bases. Trimming at V came to 5 bases and at J to 4 bases, leaving 17 bases not matched to a gene. The CDR3 contains 17 residues. Looked up from germline, CDR1 is MNHEY and CDR2 is SMNVEV (reference sequence).

This sequence joins TRBV6-2 or TRBV6-3 and TRBJ2-2; no firm D call. Germline CDR1 reads MNHEY; CDR2 reads SVGEGT. V dropped 2 bases and J dropped 0 bases, with 10 bases sitting between them. The CDR3 sequence is 16 residues long. CDR3: CASSYRLNANTGELFF. CDR3 in DNA: TGTGCCAGCAGTTACAGGCTTAACGCGAACACCGGGGAGCTGTTTTTT.

V and J are TRBV19 and TRBJ2-7, with 9 bases that match TRBD1. Germline assignment: CDR1 LNHDA and CDR2 SQIVND (reference sequence). Unmatched junction bases numbered 8, after V lost 4 bases and J lost 1 base. CDR3 length: 16 residues. The DNA of the CDR3 is TGTGCCAGTAGTACGGCCGCGACAGGGGGTTCCTACGAGCAGTACTTC. This codes for CASSTAATGGSYEQYF.

This chain joins TRBV27 and TRBJ2-1, with 7 nucleotides matching TRBD2. The CDR3 is 14 amino acids. Germline V gene lookup returns CDR1 MNHEY and CDR2 SMNVEV (reference sequence). The junction had 5 bases not matched to a gene; V was cut back by 2 bases and J by 7 bases. The CDR3 coding sequence is TGTGCCAGCAGTTTAGTGGGAGGGATAAATGAGCAGTTCTTC. It specifies CASSLVGGINEQFF.

The chain joins TRBV28 to TRBJ1-2; D gene uncertain. Germline V gene lookup returns CDR1 MDHEN and CDR2 SYDVKM. V was trimmed by 7 bases and J by 2 bases, leaving 8 bases between them. This CDR3 spans 12 amino acids. In nucleotides, the CDR3 is TGTGCCAGCACCTTAGGGAACTATGGCTACACCTTC. Encoded protein: CASTLGNYGYTF.

The rearrangement joins TRBV20-1 to TRBJ2-3; D is unresolved. CDR1 DFQATT and CDR2 SNEGSKA come from the germline V gene (reference sequence). This CDR3 region has 11 residues. With 2 bases removed from V and 2 bases from J, the gap between germline ends came to 2 bases. CDR3 amino acids: CSARFTDTQYF. The CDR3 nucleotides read TGCAGTGCTAGATTCACAGATACGCAGTATTTT.

The chain links TRBV18 to TRBJ2-3; 7 bases are a match to TRBD1. CDR3 length equals 19 residues. CDR1 KGHSH and CDR2 LQKENI come from the germline V gene. The V and J ends lost 0 bases and 2 bases, in that order; junction bases with no gene match: 14. CDR3 DNA sequence: TGTGCCAGCTCACCACCGGTGAGGGACAGAAAGCCTTACACAGATACGCAGTATTTT. This codes for CASSPPVRDRKPYTDTQYF.